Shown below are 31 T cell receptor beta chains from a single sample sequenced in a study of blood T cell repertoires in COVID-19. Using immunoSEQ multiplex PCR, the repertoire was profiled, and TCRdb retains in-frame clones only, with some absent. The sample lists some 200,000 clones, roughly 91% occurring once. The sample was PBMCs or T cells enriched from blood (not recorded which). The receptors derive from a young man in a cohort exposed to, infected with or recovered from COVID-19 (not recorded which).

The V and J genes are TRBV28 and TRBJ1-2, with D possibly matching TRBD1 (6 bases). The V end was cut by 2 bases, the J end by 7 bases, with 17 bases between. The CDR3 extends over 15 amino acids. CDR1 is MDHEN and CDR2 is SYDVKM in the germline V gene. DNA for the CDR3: TGTGCCAGCAGTTTAGTCGTGGGATTACAGGGTGGCTACACCTTC. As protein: CASSLVVGLQGGYTF.

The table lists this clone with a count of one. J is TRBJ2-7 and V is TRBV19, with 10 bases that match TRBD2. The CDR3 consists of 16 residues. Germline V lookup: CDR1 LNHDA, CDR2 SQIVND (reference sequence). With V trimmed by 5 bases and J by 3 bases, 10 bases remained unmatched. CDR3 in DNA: TGTGCCAGTAGTCGACTAGCGGGTGCGAATTACTACGAGCAGTACTTC. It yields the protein CASSRLAGANYYEQYF.

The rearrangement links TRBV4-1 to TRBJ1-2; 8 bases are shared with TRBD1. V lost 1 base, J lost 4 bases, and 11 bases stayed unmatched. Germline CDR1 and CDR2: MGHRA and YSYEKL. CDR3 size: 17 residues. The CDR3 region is CASSQVQSAGQGYGYTF. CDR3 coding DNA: TGCGCCAGCAGCCAAGTCCAGTCGGCAGGACAGGGCTATGGCTACACCTTC.

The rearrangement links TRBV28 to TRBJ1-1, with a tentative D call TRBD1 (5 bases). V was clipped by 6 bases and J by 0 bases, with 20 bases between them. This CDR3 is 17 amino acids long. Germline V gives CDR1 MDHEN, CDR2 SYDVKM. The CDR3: CASSPGPQGAMNTEAFF. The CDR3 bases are TGTGCCAGCAGCCCCGGCCCCCAAGGGGCAATGAACACTGAAGCTTTCTTT.

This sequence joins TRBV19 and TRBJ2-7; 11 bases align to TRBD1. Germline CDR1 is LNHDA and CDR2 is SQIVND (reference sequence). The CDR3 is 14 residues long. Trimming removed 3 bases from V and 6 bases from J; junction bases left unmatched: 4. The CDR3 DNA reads TGTGCCAGTAGTATCGGACAGGGGGCATCCGAGCAGTACTTC. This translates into CASSIGQGASEQYF.

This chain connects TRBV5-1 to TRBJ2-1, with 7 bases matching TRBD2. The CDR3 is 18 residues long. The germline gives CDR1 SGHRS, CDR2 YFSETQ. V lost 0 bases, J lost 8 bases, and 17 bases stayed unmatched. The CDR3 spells CASSLGIAGERRGDEQFF. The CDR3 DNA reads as TGCGCCAGCAGCTTGGGGATTGCGGGAGAGAGAAGAGGCGATGAGCAGTTCTTC.

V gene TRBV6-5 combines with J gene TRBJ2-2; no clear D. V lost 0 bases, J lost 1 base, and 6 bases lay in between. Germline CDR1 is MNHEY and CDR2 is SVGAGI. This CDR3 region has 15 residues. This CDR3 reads CASSYSNRNTGELFF. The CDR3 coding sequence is TGTGCCAGCAGTTACTCGAACAGGAACACCGGGGAGCTGTTTTTT.

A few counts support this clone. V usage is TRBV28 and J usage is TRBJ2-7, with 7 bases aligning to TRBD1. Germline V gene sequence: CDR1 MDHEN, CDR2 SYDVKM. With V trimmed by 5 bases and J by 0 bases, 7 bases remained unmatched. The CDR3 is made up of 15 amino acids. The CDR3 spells CASSRGGISSYEQYF. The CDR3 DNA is TGTGCCAGCAGTAGAGGGGGCATTAGCTCCTACGAGCAGTACTTC.

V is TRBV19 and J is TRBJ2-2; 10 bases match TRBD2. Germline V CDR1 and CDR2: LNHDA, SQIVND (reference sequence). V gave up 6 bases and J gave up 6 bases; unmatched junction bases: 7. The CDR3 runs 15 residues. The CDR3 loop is CASRITSGTSGELFF. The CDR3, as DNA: TGTGCCAGTAGAATCACTAGCGGGACCTCCGGGGAGCTGTTTTTT.

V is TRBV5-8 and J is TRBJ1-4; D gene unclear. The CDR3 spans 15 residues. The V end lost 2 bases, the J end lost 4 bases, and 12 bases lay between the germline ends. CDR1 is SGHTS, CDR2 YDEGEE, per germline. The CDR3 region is CASSFDTLINEKLFF. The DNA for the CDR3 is TGTGCCAGCAGCTTCGACACGCTAATTAATGAAAAACTGTTTTTT.

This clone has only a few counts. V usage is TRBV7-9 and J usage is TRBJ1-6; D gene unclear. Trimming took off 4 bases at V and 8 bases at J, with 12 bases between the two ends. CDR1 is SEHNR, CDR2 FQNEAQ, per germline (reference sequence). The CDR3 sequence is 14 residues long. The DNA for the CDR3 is TGTGCCAGCAGCTCCCACCTACTCGATTCACCCCTCCACTTT. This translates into CASSSHLLDSPLHF.

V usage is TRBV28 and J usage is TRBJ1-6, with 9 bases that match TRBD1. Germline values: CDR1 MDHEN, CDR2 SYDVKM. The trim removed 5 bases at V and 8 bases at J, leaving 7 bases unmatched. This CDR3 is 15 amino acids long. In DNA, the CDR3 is TGTGCCAGCAGTCCTCCCGGGACAGGGTATTCACCCCTCCACTTT. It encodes CASSPPGTGYSPLHF.

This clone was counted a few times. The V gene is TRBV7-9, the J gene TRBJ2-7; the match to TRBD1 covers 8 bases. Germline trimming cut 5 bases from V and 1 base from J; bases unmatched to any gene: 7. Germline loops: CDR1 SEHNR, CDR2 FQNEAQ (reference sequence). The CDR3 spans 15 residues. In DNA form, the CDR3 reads TGTGCCAGCAGCCTAGACCGGGACAGGTCCTACGAGCAGTACTTC. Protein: CASSLDRDRSYEQYF.

CDR3 sequence reads: CASSPGQSYEQYF. The CDR3 nucleotides are TGTGCCAGCTCACCTGGACAGTCCTACGAGCAGTACTTC. V usage is TRBV18 and J usage is TRBJ2-7; maybe TRBD1 (6 bases). V dropped 3 bases and J dropped 1 base, with 7 bases sitting between them. Germline loops: CDR1 KGHSH, CDR2 LQKENI. This CDR3 has 13 amino acids.

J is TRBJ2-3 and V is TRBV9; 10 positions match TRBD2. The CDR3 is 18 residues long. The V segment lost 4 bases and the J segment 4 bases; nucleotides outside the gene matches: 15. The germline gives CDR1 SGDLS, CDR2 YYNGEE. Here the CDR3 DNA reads TGTGCCAGCAGCCCACGACTACCAGCGGGAGGGCCTCCAGATACGCAGTATTTT. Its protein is CASSPRLPAGGPPDTQYF.

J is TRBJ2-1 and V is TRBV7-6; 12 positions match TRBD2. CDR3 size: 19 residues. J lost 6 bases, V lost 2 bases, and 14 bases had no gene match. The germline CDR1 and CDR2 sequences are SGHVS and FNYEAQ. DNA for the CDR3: TGTGCCAGCAGCTTATTGTTGTCTAGCGGGAGGGGGAAGGGCAATGAGCAGTTCTTC. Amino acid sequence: CASSLLLSSGRGKGNEQFF.

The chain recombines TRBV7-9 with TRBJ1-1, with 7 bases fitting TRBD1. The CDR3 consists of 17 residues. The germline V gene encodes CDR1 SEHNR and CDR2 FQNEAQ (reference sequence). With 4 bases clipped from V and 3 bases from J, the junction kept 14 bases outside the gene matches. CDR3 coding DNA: TGTGCCAGCAGCTCGGACAGGCGCCCACCGGAGGACACTGAAGCTTTCTTT. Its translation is CASSSDRRPPEDTEAFF.

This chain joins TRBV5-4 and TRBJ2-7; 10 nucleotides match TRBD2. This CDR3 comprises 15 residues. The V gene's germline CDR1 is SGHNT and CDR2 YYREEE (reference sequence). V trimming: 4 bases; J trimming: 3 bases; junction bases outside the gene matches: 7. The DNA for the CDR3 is TGTGCCAGCAGCACCAAGCGGGAGGGCCGCTACGAGCAGTACTTC. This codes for CASSTKREGRYEQYF.

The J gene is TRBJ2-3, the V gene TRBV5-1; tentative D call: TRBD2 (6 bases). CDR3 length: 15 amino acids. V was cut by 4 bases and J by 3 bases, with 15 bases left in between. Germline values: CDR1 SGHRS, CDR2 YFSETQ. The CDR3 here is CASSPGFGGTDTQYF. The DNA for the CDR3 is TGCGCCAGCAGCCCGGGCTTTGGAGGGACAGATACGCAGTATTTT.

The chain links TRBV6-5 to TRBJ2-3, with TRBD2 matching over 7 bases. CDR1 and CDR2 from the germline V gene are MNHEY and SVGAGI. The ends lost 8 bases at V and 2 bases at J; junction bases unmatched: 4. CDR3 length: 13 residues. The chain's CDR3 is CASSSGNTDTQYF. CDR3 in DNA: TGTGCCAGCTCCAGCGGGAACACAGATACGCAGTATTTT.

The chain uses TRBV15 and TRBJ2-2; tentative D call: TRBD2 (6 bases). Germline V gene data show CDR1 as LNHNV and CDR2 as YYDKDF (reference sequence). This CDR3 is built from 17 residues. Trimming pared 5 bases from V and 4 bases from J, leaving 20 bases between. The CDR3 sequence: CATSPYAGTATTGELFF. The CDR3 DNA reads TGTGCCACCAGCCCGTATGCCGGGACTGCGACCACCGGGGAGCTGTTTTTT.

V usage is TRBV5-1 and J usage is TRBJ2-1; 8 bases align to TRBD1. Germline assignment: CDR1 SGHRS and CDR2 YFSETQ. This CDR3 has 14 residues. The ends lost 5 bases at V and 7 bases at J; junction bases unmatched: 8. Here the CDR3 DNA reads TGCGCCAGCAGGCCGACAGGGGAGATAAATGAGCAGTTCTTC. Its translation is CASRPTGEINEQFF. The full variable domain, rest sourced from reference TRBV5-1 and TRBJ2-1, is KAGVTQTPRYLIKTRGQQVTLSCSPISGHRSVSWYQQTPGQGLQFLFEYFSETQRNKGNFPGRFSGRQFSNSRSEMNVSTLELGDSALYLCASRPTGEINEQFFGPGTRLTVL.

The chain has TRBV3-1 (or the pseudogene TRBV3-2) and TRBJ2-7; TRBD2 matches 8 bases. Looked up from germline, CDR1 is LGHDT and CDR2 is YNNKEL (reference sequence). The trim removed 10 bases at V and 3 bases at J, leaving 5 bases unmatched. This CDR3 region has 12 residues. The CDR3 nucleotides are TGTGCCACCGGGGGGGGGCTCTACGAGCAGTACTTC. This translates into CATGGGLYEQYF.

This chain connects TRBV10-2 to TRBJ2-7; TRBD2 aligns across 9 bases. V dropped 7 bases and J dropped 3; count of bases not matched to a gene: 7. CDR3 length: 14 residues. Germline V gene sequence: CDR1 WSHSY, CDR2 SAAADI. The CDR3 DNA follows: TGCGCCAGCAAAAGCGGGGGGATGAACTACGAGCAGTACTTC. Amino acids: CASKSGGMNYEQYF.

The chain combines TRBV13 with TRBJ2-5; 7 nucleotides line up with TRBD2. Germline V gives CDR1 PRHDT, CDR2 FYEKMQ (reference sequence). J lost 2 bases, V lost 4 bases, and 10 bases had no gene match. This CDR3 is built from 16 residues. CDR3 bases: TGTGCCAGCAGCTCATCTTTGCGGGGGAATCAAGAGACCCAGTACTTC. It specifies CASSSSLRGNQETQYF.

CDR3 nucleotides: TGTGCCAGCTCACCCCAGACAGGGAACACTGAAGCTTTCTTT. Residues: CASSPQTGNTEAFF. The chain links TRBV18 to TRBJ1-1; possibly TRBD1 for D (6 bases). Trimming pared 3 bases from V and 1 base from J, leaving 9 bases between. The CDR3 has 14 residues. From germline, CDR1 is KGHSH and CDR2 LQKENI.

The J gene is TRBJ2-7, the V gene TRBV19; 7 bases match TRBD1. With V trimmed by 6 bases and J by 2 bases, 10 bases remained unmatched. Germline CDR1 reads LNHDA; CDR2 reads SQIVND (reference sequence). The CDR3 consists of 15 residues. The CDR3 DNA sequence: TGTGCCAGTAGCCCTCTCTGGGGACAGACCTACGAGCAGTACTTC. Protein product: CASSPLWGQTYEQYF.

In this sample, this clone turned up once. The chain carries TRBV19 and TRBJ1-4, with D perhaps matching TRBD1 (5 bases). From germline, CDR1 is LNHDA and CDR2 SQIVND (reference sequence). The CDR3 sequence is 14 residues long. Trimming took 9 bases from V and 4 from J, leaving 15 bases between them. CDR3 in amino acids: CASLGWGSNEKLFF. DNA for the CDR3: TGTGCCAGCCTCGGTTGGGGCAGTAATGAAAAACTGTTTTTT.

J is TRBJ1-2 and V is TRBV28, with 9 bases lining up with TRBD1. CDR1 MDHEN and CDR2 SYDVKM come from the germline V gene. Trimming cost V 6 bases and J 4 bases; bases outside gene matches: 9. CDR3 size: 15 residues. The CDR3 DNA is TGTGCCAGCAGCTCTACAGGGGGCGGGGTCTATGGCTACACCTTC. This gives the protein CASSSTGGGVYGYTF.

DNA of the CDR3: TGTGCCAGCAGACGCGACGGGAATTCACCCCTCCACTTT. This translates into CASRRDGNSPLHF. The chain joins TRBV28 to TRBJ1-6; D gene unclear. This CDR3 spans 13 amino acids. CDR1 and CDR2 from the germline V gene are MDHEN and SYDVKM. The germline V and J ends were trimmed by 6 bases and 7 bases, with 10 bases remaining between them.

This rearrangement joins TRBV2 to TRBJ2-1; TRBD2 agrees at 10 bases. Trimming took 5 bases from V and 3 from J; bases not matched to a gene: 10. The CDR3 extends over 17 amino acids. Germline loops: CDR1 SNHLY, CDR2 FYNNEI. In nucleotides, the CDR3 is TGTGCCAGCAGTCGAGCAATAGCGGGAGGTATCTACAATGAGCAGTTCTTC. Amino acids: CASSRAIAGGIYNEQFF.